This T cell receptor beta chain was identified during a study of Ad26.COV2.S vaccination and SARS-CoV-2 variants. Treatment defined: around 19 received Ad26.COV2.S at low or high dose, single or two shots; about five received placebo; per-sample allocation not given. It was on day 63 after the first vaccine or placebo injection that samples were taken. Points on this clone: Its antigen is still unknown. Other DNA sequences in this sample translate to the same CDR3.

This CDR3 region has 15 residues. The V gene end was trimmed by 3 bases and the J gene end by 5 bases; junction bases not matched to a gene: 2. The germline gives CDR1 KGHDR, CDR2 SFDVKD. Study conclusions and caveats: Placebo recipients had lower spike-specific TCR breadth than vaccine recipients.

TCRdb's table, derived via immunoSEQ multiplex PCR, lists solely in-frame clones and lacks some. The data show fewer than 900,000 clones, 80% to 90% seen once. The source material was peripheral blood, sampled in a trial of Ad26.COV2.S vaccine versus placebo. The TCR was taken from a person aged 18-60 years who received the Ad26.COV2.S COVID-19 vaccine or a placebo. The V call is TRBV24-1, the J call TRBJ2-1, with 11 bases fitting TRBD2. The CDR3 DNA is TGTGCCACCAGTGATCCGGGACTAGCGGACAATGAGCAGTTCTTC. As protein: CATSDPGLADNEQFF.